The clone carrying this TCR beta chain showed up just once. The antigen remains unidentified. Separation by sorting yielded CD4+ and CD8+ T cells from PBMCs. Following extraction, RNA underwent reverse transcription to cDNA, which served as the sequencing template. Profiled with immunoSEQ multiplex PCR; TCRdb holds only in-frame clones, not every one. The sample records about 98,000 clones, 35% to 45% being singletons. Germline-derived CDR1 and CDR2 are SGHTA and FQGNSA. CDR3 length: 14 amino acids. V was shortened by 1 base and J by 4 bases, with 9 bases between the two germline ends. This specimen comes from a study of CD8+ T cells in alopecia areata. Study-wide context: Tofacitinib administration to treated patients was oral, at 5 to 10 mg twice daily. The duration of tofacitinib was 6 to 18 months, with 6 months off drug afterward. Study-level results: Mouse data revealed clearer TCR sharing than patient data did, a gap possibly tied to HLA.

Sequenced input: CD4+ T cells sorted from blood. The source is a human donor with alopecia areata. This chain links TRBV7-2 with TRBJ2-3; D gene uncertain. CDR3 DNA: TGTGCCAGCAGCTTAGGGGTTCATGCAGATACGCAGTATTTT. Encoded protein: CASSLGVHADTQYF.